This T cell receptor beta chain was observed in a study of cytomegalovirus exposure and HLA in healthy donors. Broader study findings: When analyzed later, a missense DCLRE1C variant was found to be linked to TCR beta V- and J-gene trimming.

The CDR3 has 16 residues. Trimming removed 1 base from V and 1 base from J, with 14 bases in between. CDR1 is MDHEN and CDR2 is SYDVKM in the germline V gene. This PCR relied on a set of 60 Vbeta primers and 13 Jbeta primers. Sequencing was performed with immunoSEQ multiplex PCR; in TCRdb, only in-frame clones are kept and a portion is missing. Counted here are roughly 250,000 clones, 84% occurring once; the ten biggest clones make up roughly 2%. Regarding this clone: Its matching antigen is unknown.

The chain joins TRBV28 to TRBJ2-7, with TRBD2 as a possible D gene (5 bases). The sequenced sample consisted of PBMCs. This receptor was taken from a woman between 35 and 50 years old in good health and CMV-seropositive. The chain's CDR3 is CASSLLVLGGSYEQYF. The CDR3, as DNA: TGTGCCAGCAGTTTATTGGTTCTCGGCGGGTCCTACGAGCAGTACTTC.